This TCR beta chain stems from a study of radiation and T cells in renal cell carcinoma. Study results and limitations: Baseline intratumoral clonotype presence is unknown without pretreatment biopsies. From baseline, blood top tumor clonotypes peaked at 2 weeks post-radiation.

This CDR3 comprises 15 residues. Trimming removed 6 bases from V and 4 bases from J, with 15 bases in between. Germline CDR1 SNHLY, CDR2 FYNNEI. Details on this clone: Its target is unknown.

The time point denotes: blood 2 weeks post-SBRT. Treatment: 15 Gy SBRT to primary tumor, nephrectomy 4 weeks later. The assay was immunoSEQ multiplex PCR, and TCRdb's table has in-frame clones only and misses some. The sample records 150,000 to 160,000 clones, roughly 87% being singletons. The material was blood, obtained from a patient whose treatment included radiotherapy and nephrectomy. V gene TRBV2 combines with J gene TRBJ2-2; D perhaps matches TRBD2 (6 bases). The receptor comes from a woman aged 50 to 65 with renal cell carcinoma. The CDR3 loop is CASRHSGIRTGELFF. The CDR3 DNA is TGTGCCAGCAGACATAGCGGAATACGCACCGGGGAGCTGTTTTTT.